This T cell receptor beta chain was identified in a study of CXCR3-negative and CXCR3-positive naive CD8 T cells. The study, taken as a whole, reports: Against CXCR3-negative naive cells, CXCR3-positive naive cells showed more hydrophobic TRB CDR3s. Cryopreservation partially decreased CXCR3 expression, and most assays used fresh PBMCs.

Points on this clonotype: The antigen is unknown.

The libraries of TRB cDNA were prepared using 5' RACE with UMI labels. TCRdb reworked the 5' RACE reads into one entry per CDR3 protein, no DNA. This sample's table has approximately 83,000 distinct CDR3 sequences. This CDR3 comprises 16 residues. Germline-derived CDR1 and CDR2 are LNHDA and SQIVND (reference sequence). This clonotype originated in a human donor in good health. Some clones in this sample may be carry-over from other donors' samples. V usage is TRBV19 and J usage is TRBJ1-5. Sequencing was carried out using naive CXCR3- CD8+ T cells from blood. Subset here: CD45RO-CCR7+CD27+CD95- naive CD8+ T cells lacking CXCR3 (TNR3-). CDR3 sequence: CASSGPTVLGNQPQHF.